The source of this TCR beta chain is a study of blood T cell repertoires in COVID-19. Overall study: Specimens from acute and convalescent COVID-19 originated in the United States, Italy and Spain. PBMCs, B-cell-depleted T cells, or T cells were the source of the cDNA or gDNA that made up the material.

Source study methods: Cell counts per sample came from amplifying reference gene primers. The repertoire was sequenced with immunoSEQ multiplex PCR; TCRdb's copy has only in-frame clones and lacks some. D and trimming come from the DNA, and the V and J calls and clone size come from that table. The table includes some 230,000 clones, 75% to 90% detected once. Germline CDR1 is GTSNPN and CDR2 is SVGIG (reference sequence). CDR3 length: 14 residues. V was pared by 2 bases and J by 4 bases, with 11 bases between. The sequence was collected from a man aged 25 to 40 who had recovered from COVID-19. The V and J genes are TRBV30 and TRBJ1-4; tentatively, D is TRBD1 (6 bases). The sample comprised peripheral blood. The CDR3 DNA sequence: TGTGCCTGGAGTCCGGACAGCCGTAATGAAAAACTGTTTTTT. Translation: CAWSPDSRNEKLFF.